These T cell receptor beta chains were read from a single sample in a study of T-cell reconstitution after alpha-beta-depleted transplantation in children. TCRdb processed the PCR reads anew with MiXCR; each CDR3 protein has one entry. The data show 330,000 or so distinct CDR3 sequences, about a tenth seen once. The source was PBMCs from the stem cell graft donor, collected from the stem cell graft. Every receptor here comes from a human donor who donated a stem cell graft to a child with acute lymphoblastic leukemia. Both conserved end residues are part of each CDR3. The D gene is left open where the match is weak. Rows may omit the clone size; those that give it use once, few, many or a size class.

>NA|few|TRBJ2-7|TRBV20-1
CSARSEPNLQGYEQYF
TGCAGTGCTAGGTCAGAGCCTAATTTACAGGGATACGAGCAGTACTTC
>NA|NA|TRBJ2-6|TRBV7-9
CASSLGRGLGANVLTF
TGTGCCAGCAGCTTAGGGCGGGGGCTTGGGGCCAACGTCCTGACTTTC
>NA|few|TRBJ2-2|TRBV4-1
CASSLGALLAGELFF
TGCGCCAGCAGCCTCGGGGCTCTCTTAGCCGGGGAGCTGTTTTTT
>NA|few|TRBJ1-1|TRBV7-6
CASSFTRQSNWAFF
TGTGCCAGCAGCTTTACTAGACAGTCAAATTGGGCTTTCTTT
>NA|NA|TRBJ2-7|TRBV10-3
CAISEGSSHEQYF
TGTGCCATCAGTGAGGGCAGTTCCCACGAGCAGTACTTC
>TRBD2|few|TRBJ2-7|TRBV4-2
CASSQAASGNYEQYF
TGTGCCAGCAGCCAAGCGGCTAGCGGCAACTACGAGCAGTACTTC
>NA|many|TRBJ2-7|TRBV4-3
CASSQEPDYEQYF
TGCGCCAGCAGCCAAGAACCGGACTACGAGCAGTACTTC
>TRBD1|few|TRBJ1-2|TRBV5-1
CASSIVGTGNYGYTF
TGCGCCAGCAGCATCGTCGGGACAGGGAACTATGGCTACACCTTC
>TRBD2|NA|TRBJ2-1|TRBV5-6
CASSTLGSGRENEQFF
TGTGCCAGCAGCACCCTTGGTAGCGGGAGGGAGAATGAGCAGTTCTTC
>TRBD2|many|TRBJ2-1|TRBV5-1
CASSLAPGLALGNEQFF
TGCGCCAGCAGCTTGGCACCTGGACTAGCGCTAGGCAATGAGCAGTTCTTC
>TRBD2|few|TRBJ2-3|TRBV28
CASSTGTSGNTDTQYF
TGTGCCAGCAGTACGGGGACTAGCGGGAACACAGATACGCAGTATTTT
>NA|few|TRBJ2-6|TRBV5-1
CASSSLYGANVLTF
TGCGCCAGCAGCTCCCTATACGGGGCCAACGTCCTGACTTTC
>TRBD2|NA|TRBJ2-7|TRBV4-3
CASSQGPEREGDEQYF
TGCGCCAGCAGCCAAGGCCCCGAGCGGGAGGGCGACGAGCAGTACTTC
>TRBD1|many|TRBJ2-3|TRBV5-1
CASSFGQGRADTQYF
TGCGCCAGCAGCTTCGGACAGGGACGGGCAGATACGCAGTATTTT
>NA|NA|TRBJ1-5|TRBV18
CASSPRRGGAGNQPQHF
TGTGCCAGCTCACCTCGGCGGGGGGGCGCCGGCAATCAGCCCCAGCATTTT
>NA|few|TRBJ2-1|TRBV12-3/TRBV12-4
CASSDLLSSYNEQFF
TGTGCCAGCAGTGACCTACTTAGCTCCTACAATGAGCAGTTCTTC
>NA|NA|TRBJ1-2|TRBV20-1
CSATPDNFGYTF
TGCAGTGCTACCCCCGATAACTTTGGCTACACCTTC
>TRBD2|few|TRBJ2-1|TRBV27
CASSPRGLAGVNEQFF
TGTGCCAGCAGCCCTAGAGGACTAGCGGGAGTCAATGAGCAGTTCTTC
>TRBD1|NA|TRBJ2-1|TRBV5-1
CASSDRGRNNEQFF
TGCGCCAGCTCCGACAGGGGGCGAAACAATGAGCAGTTCTTC
>NA|NA|TRBJ1-2|TRBV6-1
CASSEEHIWEPYGYTF
TGTGCCAGCAGTGAAGAGCACATCTGGGAGCCTTATGGCTACACCTTC
>NA|few|TRBJ1-1|TRBV11-2
CASSPGAVYGRSYTEAFF
TGTGCCAGCAGCCCCGGAGCCGTGTATGGACGGTCATACACTGAAGCTTTCTTT
>TRBD1|NA|TRBJ1-2|TRBV5-1
CASSWDRLNYGYTF
TGCGCCAGCAGCTGGGACAGATTGAACTATGGCTACACCTTC
>NA|NA|TRBJ2-7|TRBV19
CASSITGLYEQYF
TGTGCCAGTAGTATAACCGGACTCTACGAGCAGTACTTC
>NA|many|TRBJ2-2|TRBV12-3/TRBV12-4
CASRKTAANTGELFF
TGTGCCAGCAGAAAGACCGCTGCGAACACCGGGGAGCTGTTTTTT
>NA|NA|TRBJ1-1|TRBV4-1
CASSPEGGMNTEAFF
TGCGCCAGCAGCCCAGAGGGGGGGATGAACACTGAAGCTTTCTTT
>NA|few|TRBJ2-4|TRBV4-3
CASSQETGRGDIQYF
TGCGCCAGCAGCCAAGAGACGGGACGTGGGGACATTCAGTACTTC
>NA|few|TRBJ1-3|TRBV28
CASSPLQGIPGNTIYF
TGTGCCAGCAGTCCATTACAGGGTATCCCTGGAAACACCATATATTTT
>NA|NA|TRBJ2-7|TRBV7-9
CASSLEAFSYEQYF
TGTGCCAGCAGCTTAGAGGCTTTCTCCTACGAGCAGTACTTC
>NA|few|TRBJ2-7|TRBV20-1
CSANRVRAGEQYF
TGCAGTGCCAATAGAGTGCGGGCGGGGGAGCAGTACTTC
>NA|few|TRBJ2-7|TRBV7-9
CASSSPGIHYEQYF
TGTGCCAGCAGCTCTCCGGGGATTCACTACGAGCAGTACTTC
>NA|NA|TRBJ2-3|TRBV20-1
CSARLPNGADTQYF
TGCAGTGCTAGATTACCCAACGGGGCAGATACGCAGTATTTT
>NA|many|TRBJ2-7|TRBV5-1
CASSLAGSREQYF
TGCGCCAGCAGCTTGGCTGGGTCCCGCGAGCAGTACTTC
>NA|few|TRBJ1-4|TRBV20-1
CSARDTTATNEKLFF
TGCAGTGCTAGAGACACGACCGCAACTAATGAAAAACTGTTTTTT
>NA|NA|TRBJ1-3|TRBV30
CAWSVLRGGTSGNTIYF
TGTGCCTGGAGTGTACTTAGGGGAGGTACCTCTGGAAACACCATATATTTT
>NA|NA|TRBJ2-3|TRBV7-2
CASSPTYTQYF
TGTGCCAGCAGCCCAACATATACGCAGTATTTT
>NA|many|TRBJ2-1|TRBV5-1
CASSLDGRRDEQFF
TGCGCCAGCAGCTTGGACGGGAGAAGGGATGAGCAGTTCTTC
>NA|NA|TRBJ1-2|TRBV7-2
CASSLKGARSGGYGYTF
TGTGCCAGCAGCTTAAAAGGAGCAAGGTCTGGCGGCTATGGCTACACCTTC
>TRBD2|NA|TRBJ2-2|TRBV7-9
CASSPTALAGATGELFF
TGTGCCAGCAGCCCAACGGCCCTAGCGGGAGCCACCGGGGAGCTGTTTTTT
>TRBD1|NA|TRBJ2-5|TRBV5-1
CASSLVPTGGGETQYF
TGCGCCAGCAGCTTGGTTCCGACAGGGGGCGGCGAGACCCAGTACTTC
>TRBD2|NA|TRBJ2-1|TRBV11-2
CASSPRGSSGTSYNEQFF
TGTGCCAGCAGCCCCCGTGGGAGTAGCGGGACTTCCTACAATGAGCAGTTCTTC
>NA|many|TRBJ2-2|TRBV12-3/TRBV12-4
CASSLRGNTGELFF
TGTGCCAGCAGTTTAAGAGGGAACACCGGGGAGCTGTTTTTT
>NA|NA|TRBJ1-2|TRBV7-2
CASSLAGDIYGYTF
TGTGCCAGCAGCTTAGCGGGAGACATCTATGGCTACACCTTC
>TRBD1|few|TRBJ2-7|TRBV5-1
CASSLAQGAQNEQYF
TGCGCCAGCAGCTTGGCACAGGGGGCGCAGAACGAGCAGTACTTC
>TRBD1|many|TRBJ2-2|TRBV28
CASRTDRGLNGELFF
TGTGCCAGCAGAACCGACAGGGGCCTTAACGGGGAGCTGTTTTTT
>NA|NA|TRBJ2-1|TRBV9
CASSVGFSSSNEQFF
TGTGCCAGCAGCGTAGGTTTTAGCTCGAGCAATGAGCAGTTCTTC
>TRBD2|few|TRBJ2-2|TRBV7-2
CASSRAGTTNTGELFF
TGTGCCAGCAGCCGAGCGGGGACGACGAACACCGGGGAGCTGTTTTTT
>NA|few|TRBJ2-1|TRBV7-9
CASSLVLDPYNEQFF
TGTGCCAGCAGCTTAGTGCTGGATCCCTACAATGAGCAGTTCTTC